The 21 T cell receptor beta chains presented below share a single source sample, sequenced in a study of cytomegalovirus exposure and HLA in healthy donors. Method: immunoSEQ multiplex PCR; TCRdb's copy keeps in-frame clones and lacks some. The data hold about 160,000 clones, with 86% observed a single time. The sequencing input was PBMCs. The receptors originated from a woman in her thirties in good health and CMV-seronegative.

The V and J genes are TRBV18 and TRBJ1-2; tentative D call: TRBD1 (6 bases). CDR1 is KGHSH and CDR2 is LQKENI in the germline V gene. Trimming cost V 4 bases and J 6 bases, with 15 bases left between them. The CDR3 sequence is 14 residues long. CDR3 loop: CASSLAQGTNGYTF. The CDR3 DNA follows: TGTGCCAGCTCACTCGCTCAAGGGACAAATGGCTACACCTTC.

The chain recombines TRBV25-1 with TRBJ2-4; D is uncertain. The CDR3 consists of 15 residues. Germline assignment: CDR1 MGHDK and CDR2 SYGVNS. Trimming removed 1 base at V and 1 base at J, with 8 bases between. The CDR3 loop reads CASSELSGAKNIQYF. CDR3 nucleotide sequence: TGTGCCAGCAGTGAATTGTCCGGGGCCAAAAACATTCAGTACTTC.

The CDR3 DNA is TGTGCCAGCAGTCGGACCCAGGGGTCTGGAAACACCATATATTTT. Protein product: CASSRTQGSGNTIYF. This chain connects TRBV6-5 to TRBJ1-3; a weak D match, TRBD1 (6 bases). The CDR3 is made up of 15 amino acids. V shed 5 bases and J shed 1 base, with 12 bases lying between them. The germline gives CDR1 MNHEY, CDR2 SVGAGI.

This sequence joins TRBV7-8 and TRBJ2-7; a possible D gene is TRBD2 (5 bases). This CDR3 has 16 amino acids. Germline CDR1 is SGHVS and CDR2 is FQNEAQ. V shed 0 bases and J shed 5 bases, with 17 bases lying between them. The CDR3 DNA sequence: TGTGCCAGCAGCTTAGCTGGCACTACGGGGTCGGACGAGCAGTACTTC. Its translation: CASSLAGTTGSDEQYF. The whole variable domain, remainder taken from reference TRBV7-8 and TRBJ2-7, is GAGVSQSPRYKVAKRGQDVALRCDPISGHVSLFWYQQALGQGPEFLTYFQNEAQLDKSGLPSDRFFAERPEGSVSTLKIQRTQQEDSAVYLCASSLAGTTGSDEQYFGPGTRLTVT.

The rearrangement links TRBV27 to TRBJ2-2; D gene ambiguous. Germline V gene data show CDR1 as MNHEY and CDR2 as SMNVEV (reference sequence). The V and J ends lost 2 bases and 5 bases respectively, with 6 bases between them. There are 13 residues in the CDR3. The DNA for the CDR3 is TGTGCCAGCAGTTTAGTACAGACCGGGGAGCTGTTTTTT. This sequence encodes CASSLVQTGELFF.

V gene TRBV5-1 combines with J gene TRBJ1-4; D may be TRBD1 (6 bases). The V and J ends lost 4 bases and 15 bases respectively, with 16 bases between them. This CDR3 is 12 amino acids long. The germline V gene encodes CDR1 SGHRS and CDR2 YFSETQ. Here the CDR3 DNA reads TGCGCCAGCAGCGCGGACAGTCGAAATTTGTTTTTT. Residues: CASSADSRNLFF.

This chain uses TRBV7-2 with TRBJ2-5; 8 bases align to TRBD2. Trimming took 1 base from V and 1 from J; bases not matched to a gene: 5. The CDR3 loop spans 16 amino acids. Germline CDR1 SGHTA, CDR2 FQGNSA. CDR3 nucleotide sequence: TGTGCCAGCAGCTTAGGCGGGAGGAGCCGCCAAGAGACCCAGTACTTC. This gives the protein CASSLGGRSRQETQYF.

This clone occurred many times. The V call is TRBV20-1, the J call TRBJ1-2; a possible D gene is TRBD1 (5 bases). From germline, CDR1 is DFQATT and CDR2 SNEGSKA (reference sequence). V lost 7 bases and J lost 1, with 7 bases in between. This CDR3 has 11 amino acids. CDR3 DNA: TGCAGTGTCGGGGGTAACTATGGCTACACCTTC. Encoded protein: CSVGGNYGYTF.

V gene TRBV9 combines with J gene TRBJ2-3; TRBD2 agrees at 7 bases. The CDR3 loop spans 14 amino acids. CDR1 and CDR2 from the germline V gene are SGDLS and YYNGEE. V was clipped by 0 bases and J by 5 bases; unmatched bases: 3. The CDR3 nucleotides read TGTGCCAGCAGCGTAGTAGGGAGGGAAGATACGCAGTATTTT. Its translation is CASSVVGREDTQYF.

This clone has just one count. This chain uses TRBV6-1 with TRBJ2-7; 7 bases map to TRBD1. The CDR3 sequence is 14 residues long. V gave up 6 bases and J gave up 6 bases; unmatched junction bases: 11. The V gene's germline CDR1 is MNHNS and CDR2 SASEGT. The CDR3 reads CASRAGTVRTEQYF. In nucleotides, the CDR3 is TGTGCCAGCAGGGCCGGGACAGTAAGGACCGAGCAGTACTTC.

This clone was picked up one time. CDR3 sequence reads: CASSYGGGKETQYF. The DNA of the CDR3 is TGTGCCAGCAGTTATGGGGGGGGAAAAGAGACCCAGTACTTC. V usage is TRBV25-1 and J usage is TRBJ2-5; 7 bases match TRBD2. Trimming at V came to 5 bases and at J to 3 bases, leaving 6 bases not matched to a gene. The CDR3 runs to 14 residues. From germline, CDR1 is MGHDK and CDR2 SYGVNS.

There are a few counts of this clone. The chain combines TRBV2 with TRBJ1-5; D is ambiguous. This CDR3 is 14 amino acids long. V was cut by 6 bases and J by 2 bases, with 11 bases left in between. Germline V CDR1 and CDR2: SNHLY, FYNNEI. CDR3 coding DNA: TGTGCCAGCAGAGTGGGCGCAGGCAATCAGCCCCAGCATTTT. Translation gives CASRVGAGNQPQHF.

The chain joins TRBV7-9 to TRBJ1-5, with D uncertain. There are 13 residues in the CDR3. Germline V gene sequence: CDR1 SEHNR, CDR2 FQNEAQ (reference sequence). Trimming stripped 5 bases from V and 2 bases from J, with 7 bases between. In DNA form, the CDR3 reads TGTGCCAGCAGCACCTCCGGCAATCAGCCCCAGCATTTT. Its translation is CASSTSGNQPQHF.

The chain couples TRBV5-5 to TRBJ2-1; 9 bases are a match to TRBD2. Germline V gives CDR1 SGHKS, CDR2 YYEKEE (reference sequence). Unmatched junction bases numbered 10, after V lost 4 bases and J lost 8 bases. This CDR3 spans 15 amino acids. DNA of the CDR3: TGTGCCAGCAGCCACCTAGCGGGGTCAAGCGATGAGCAGTTCTTC. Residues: CASSHLAGSSDEQFF. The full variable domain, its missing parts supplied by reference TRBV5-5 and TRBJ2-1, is DAGVTQSPTHLIKTRGQQVTLRCSPISGHKSVSWYQQVLGQGPQFIFQYYEKEERGRGNFPDRFSARQFPNYSSELNVNALLLGDSALYLCASSHLAGSSDEQFFGPGTRLTVL.

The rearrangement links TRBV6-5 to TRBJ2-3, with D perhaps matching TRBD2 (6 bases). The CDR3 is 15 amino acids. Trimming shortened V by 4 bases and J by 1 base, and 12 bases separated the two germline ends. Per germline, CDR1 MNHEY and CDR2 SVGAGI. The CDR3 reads CASSFGGTGTDTQYF. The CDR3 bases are TGTGCCAGCAGTTTTGGCGGGACGGGCACAGATACGCAGTATTTT.

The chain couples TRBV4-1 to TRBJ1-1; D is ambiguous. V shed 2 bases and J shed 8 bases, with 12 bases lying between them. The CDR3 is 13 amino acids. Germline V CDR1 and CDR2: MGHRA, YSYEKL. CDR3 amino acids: CASSQNPGPEAFF. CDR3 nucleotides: TGCGCCAGCAGCCAAAACCCCGGACCAGAAGCTTTCTTT.

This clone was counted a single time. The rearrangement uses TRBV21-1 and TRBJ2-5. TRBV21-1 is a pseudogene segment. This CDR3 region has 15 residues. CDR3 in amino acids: CASSKVAKVRQTQYF. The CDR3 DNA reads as TGTGCCAGCAGCAAAGTGGCCAAGGTAAGGCAGACCCAGTACTTC.

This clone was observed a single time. CDR3 region: CASSETSDSYEQYF. For the CDR3, the DNA is TGTGCCAGCAGTGAGACTAGCGACTCCTACGAGCAGTACTTC. The chain uses TRBV6-4 and TRBJ2-7; TRBD2 matches at 8 bases. CDR3 size: 14 residues. CDR1 MRHNA and CDR2 SNTAGT come from the germline V gene. With 3 bases clipped from V and 0 bases from J, the junction kept 1 base outside the gene matches.

The CDR3 region is CASSYSDTQYF. The CDR3 coding sequence is TGTGCCAGCAGTTACTCCGATACGCAGTATTTT. This rearrangement joins TRBV6-5 to TRBJ2-3; D is uncertain. The length of the CDR3 is 11 residues. CDR1 is MNHEY and CDR2 is SVGAGI in the germline V gene. Deletions cut 0 bases from V and 6 bases from J, with 1 base between.

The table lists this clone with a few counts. CDR3 DNA sequence: TGTGCCAGCAGCGTAGGTAACACGGCTACCGGGGAGCTGTTTTTT. Its translation is CASSVGNTATGELFF. The chain couples TRBV9 to TRBJ2-2; D remains unclear. Trimming stripped 0 bases from V and 5 bases from J, with 11 bases between. Germline V gene lookup returns CDR1 SGDLS and CDR2 YYNGEE. The CDR3 is 15 amino acids.

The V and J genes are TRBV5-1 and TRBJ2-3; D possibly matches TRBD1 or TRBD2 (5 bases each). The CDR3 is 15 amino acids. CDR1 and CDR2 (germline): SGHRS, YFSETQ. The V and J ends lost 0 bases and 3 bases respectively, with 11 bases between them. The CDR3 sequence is CASSLDARETDTQYF. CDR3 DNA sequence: TGCGCCAGCAGCTTGGACGCCAGGGAGACAGATACGCAGTATTTT.